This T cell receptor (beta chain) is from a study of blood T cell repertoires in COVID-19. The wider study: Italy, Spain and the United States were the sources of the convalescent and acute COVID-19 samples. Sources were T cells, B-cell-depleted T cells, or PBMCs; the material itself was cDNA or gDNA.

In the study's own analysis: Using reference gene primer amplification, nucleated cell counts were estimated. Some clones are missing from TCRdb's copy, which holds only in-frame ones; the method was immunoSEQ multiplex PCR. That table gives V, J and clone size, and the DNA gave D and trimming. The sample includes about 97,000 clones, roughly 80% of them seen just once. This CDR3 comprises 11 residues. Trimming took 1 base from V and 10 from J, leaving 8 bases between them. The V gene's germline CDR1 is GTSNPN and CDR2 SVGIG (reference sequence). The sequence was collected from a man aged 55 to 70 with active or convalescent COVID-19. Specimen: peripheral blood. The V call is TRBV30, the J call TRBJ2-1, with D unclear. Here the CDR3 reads CAWSAREEQFF. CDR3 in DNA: TGTGCCTGGAGTGCGCGTGAAGAGCAGTTCTTC.